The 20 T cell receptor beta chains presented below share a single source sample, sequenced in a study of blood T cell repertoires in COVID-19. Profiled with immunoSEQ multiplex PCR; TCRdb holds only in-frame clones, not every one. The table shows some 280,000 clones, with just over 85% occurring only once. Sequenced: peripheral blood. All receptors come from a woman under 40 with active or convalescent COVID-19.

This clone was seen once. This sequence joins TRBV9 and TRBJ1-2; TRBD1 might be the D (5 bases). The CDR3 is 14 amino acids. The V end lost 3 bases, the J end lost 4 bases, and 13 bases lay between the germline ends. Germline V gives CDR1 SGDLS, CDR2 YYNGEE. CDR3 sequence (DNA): TGTGCCAGCAGCGCGGGGGGGTCAGTCTATGGCTACACCTTC. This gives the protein CASSAGGSVYGYTF.

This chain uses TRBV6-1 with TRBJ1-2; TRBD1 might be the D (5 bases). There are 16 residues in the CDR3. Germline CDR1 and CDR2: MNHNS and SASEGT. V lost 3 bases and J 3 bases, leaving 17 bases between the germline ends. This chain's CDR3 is CASSDSPRTRDYGYTF. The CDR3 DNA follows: TGTGCCAGCAGTGATTCCCCCCGGACAAGGGACTATGGCTACACCTTC.

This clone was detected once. The CDR3 DNA reads TGTGCCAGCAGCCCCGGACAGACTGAAGCTTTCTTT. Amino acid sequence: CASSPGQTEAFF. This rearrangement joins TRBV7-2 to TRBJ1-1, with D perhaps TRBD1 (6 bases). The CDR3 runs 12 residues. V dropped 5 bases and J dropped 5 bases, with 9 bases sitting between them. The germline gives CDR1 SGHTA, CDR2 FQGNSA.

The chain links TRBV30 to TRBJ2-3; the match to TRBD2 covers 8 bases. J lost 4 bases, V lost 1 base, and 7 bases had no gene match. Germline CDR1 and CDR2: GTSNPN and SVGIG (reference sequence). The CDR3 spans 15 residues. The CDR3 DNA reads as TGTGCCTGGAGTGGCCGGGGGGGCCGTTCAGATACGCAGTATTTT. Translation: CAWSGRGGRSDTQYF.

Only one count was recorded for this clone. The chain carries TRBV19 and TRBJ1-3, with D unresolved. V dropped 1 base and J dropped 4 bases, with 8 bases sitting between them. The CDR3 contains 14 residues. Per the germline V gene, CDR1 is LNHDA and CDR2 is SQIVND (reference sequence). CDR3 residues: CASSIAKRGNTIYF. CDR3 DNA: TGTGCCAGTAGTATAGCCAAGCGCGGAAACACCATATATTTT.

This CDR3 reads CASSPRDFYNEQFF. The CDR3 DNA is TGTGCCAGCAGCCCTCGGGACTTTTACAATGAGCAGTTCTTC. This rearrangement joins TRBV7-9 to TRBJ2-1; the D gene is possibly TRBD2 (6 bases). Germline lookup yields CDR1 SEHNR and CDR2 FQNEAQ (reference sequence). The CDR3 has 14 amino acids. V was cut by 5 bases and J by 4 bases, with 12 bases left in between.

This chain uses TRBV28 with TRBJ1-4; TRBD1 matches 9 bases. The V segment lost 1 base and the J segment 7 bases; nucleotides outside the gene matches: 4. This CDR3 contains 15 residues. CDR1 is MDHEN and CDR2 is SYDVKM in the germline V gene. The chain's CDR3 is CASSLLGQGSEKLFF. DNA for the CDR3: TGTGCCAGCAGTTTATTGGGACAGGGAAGTGAAAAACTGTTTTTT.

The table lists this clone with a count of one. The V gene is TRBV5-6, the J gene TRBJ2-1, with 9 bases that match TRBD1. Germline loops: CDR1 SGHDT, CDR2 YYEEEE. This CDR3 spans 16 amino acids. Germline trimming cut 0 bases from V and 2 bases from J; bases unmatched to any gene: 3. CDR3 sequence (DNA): TGTGCCAGCAGCTTGGATCGACAGGGGGCCTACAATGAGCAGTTCTTC. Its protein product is CASSLDRQGAYNEQFF.

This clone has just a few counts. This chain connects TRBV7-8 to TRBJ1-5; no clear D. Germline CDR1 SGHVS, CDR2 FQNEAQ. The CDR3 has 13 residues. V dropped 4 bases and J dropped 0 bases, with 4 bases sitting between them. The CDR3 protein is CASSSSSNQPQHF. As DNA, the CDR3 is TGTGCCAGCAGCTCTAGTAGCAATCAGCCCCAGCATTTT.

Here the CDR3 DNA reads TGTGCCAGCTCACCCCGGGACACCGTCTCTGGAAACACCATATATTTT. Translating it yields CASSPRDTVSGNTIYF. The rearrangement links TRBV18 to TRBJ1-3; TRBD1 is a possible D gene (6 bases). The CDR3 contains 16 residues. Germline V gene data show CDR1 as KGHSH and CDR2 as LQKENI. Trimming shortened V by 3 bases and J by 0 bases, and 12 bases separated the two germline ends.

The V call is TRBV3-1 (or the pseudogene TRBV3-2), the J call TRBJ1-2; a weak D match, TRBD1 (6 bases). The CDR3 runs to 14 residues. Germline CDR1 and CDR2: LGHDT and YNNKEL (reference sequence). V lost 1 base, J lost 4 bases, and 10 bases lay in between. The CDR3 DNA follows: TGTGCCAGCAGCCAAGCTGCAGGGGTCTATGGCTACACCTTC. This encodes CASSQAAGVYGYTF.

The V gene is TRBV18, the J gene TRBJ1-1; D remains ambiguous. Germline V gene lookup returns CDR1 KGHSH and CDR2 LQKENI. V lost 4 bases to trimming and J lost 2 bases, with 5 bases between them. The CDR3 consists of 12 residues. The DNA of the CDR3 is TGTGCCAGCTCACACAGAAACACTGAAGCTTTCTTT. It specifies CASSHRNTEAFF.

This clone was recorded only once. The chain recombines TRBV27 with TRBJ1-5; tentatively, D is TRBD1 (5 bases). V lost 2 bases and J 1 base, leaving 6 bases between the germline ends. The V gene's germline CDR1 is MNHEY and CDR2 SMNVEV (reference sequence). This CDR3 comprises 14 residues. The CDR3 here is CASSLQGSNQPQHF. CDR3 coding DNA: TGTGCCAGCAGTTTACAGGGAAGCAATCAGCCCCAGCATTTT.

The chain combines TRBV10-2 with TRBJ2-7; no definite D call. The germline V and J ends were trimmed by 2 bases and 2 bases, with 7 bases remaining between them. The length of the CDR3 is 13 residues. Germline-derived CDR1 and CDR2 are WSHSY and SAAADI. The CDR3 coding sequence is TGCGCCAGCAGTGAGACTAACCCCTACGAGCAGTACTTC. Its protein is CASSETNPYEQYF.

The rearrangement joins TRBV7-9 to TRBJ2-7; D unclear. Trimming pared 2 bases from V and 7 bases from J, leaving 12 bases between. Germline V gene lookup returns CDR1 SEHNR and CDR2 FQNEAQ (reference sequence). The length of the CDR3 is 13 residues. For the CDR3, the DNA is TGTGCCAGCAGCTTAACGGTCCAGGCGGAGCAGTACTTC. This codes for CASSLTVQAEQYF.

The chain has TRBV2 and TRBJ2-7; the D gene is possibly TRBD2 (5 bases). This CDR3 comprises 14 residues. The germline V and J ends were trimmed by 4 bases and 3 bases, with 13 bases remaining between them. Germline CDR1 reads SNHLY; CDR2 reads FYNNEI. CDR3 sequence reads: CASSGGDIFYEQYF. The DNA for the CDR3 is TGTGCCAGCAGTGGGGGAGACATCTTCTACGAGCAGTACTTC.

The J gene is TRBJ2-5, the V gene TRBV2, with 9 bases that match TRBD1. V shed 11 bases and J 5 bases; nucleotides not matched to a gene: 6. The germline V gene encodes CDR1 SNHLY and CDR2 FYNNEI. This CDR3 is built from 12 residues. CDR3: CADRGVGETQYF. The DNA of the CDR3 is TGTGCCGACAGGGGGGTAGGGGAGACCCAGTACTTC.

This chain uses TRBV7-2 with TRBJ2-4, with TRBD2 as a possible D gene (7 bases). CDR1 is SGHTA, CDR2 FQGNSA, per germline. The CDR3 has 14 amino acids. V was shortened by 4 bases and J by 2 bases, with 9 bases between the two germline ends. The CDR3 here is CASSSGGPKNIQYF. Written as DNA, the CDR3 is TGTGCCAGCAGCTCGGGGGGCCCCAAAAACATTCAGTACTTC.

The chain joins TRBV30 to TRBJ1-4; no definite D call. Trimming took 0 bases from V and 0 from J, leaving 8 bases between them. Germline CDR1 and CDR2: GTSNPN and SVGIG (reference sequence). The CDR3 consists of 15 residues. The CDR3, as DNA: TGTGCCTGGAGTGTACGGTCTGCAACTAATGAAAAACTGTTTTTT. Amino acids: CAWSVRSATNEKLFF.

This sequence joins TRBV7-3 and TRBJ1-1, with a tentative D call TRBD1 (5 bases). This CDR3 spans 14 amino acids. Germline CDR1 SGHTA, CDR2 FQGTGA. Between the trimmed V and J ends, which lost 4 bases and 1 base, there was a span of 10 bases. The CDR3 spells CASSSLGGNTEAFF. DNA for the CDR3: TGTGCCAGCAGCTCTCTGGGGGGGAACACTGAAGCTTTCTTT.